This T cell receptor beta chain was captured by sequencing in a study of CD8 T cells in Susac syndrome (dated 2019 in TCRdb). In the study overall: Among the sequenced Susac syndrome patients, about six had clinically active disease and eight were in clinical remission. The study used repertoire sequencing to test whether antigen drove CD8+ T cell activation and differentiation in Susac syndrome. Susac syndrome patients were therapy-naive, on corticosteroids (some also receiving IVIg), or on IVIg alone at blood withdrawal.

RNA was extracted with the RNeasy kit and roughly 0.5 to 1 ug was reverse transcribed using random hexamers. TCR beta CDR3 regions were amplified with the immunoSEQ multiplex PCR assay covering 54 Vbeta and 13 Jbeta segments. PCR amplification bias was corrected by using a synthetic template baseline for primer optimization and computational correction. The authors' analysis ran thus. Only productive sequences were kept, with reads annotated to V, D and J genes according to IMGT and analyzed in immunoSEQ Analyzer. Clonality was calculated as one minus the Shannon entropy normalized by log2 of the number of productive unique sequences. Public and private clones were assessed among the 100 most prevalent clones of each patient and control. Susac-specific clones were defined as absent from healthy and MS cohorts, 850 to 1,300 published viral clones and other ImmuneACCESS disease sequences. In-frame beta chains were kept once TCRdb had trimmed the public reads at Q25 with fastp and called clones with MiXCR. Identical CDR3 protein sequences are pooled into one entry, listed with their most common genes and DNA. TCRdb's processing, not the authors' own work, is the source of the V and J calls. For this sample the table gives around 180,000 distinct CDR3 sequences, of which 94% were detected only once. Jointly, the top ten make up 0.12% of the sample.

With regard to this clonotype: Its specific antigen is unknown. No clone much larger than this one lies a single base away; base qualities are absent.

Peripheral blood CD8+ and CD4+ T cells from healthy donors, Susac syndrome patients and multiple sclerosis patients were profiled using high-throughput TCR beta sequencing. Recently defined diagnostic criteria for definite or probable disease were met by the Susac syndrome patients. CD8+ TEMRA cells were enriched by FACS, while bulk CD8+ and CD4+ T cells were purified by magnetic negative isolation. Blood was collected in EDTA tubes and processed within 24 hours, with PBMCs isolated through density gradient centrifugation. PBMCs intended for TCR sequencing were cryopreserved in liquid nitrogen and were subsequently thawed in a 37 degrees C water bath. The sorted or isolated CD4+, CD8+ and CD8+ TEMRA cells reached a purity of at least 90%. The germline V end is reduced by 6 bases and the J end by 9 bases; junction bases left unmatched: 13. From a lookup of the germline V gene, CDR1 and CDR2 are MNHNS and SASEGT. Inclusive of the bounding cysteine and phenylalanine, the CDR3 is 16 residues long. Of the read, only the CDR3 DNA is kept; its 48 bases are in frame from base 1.

Overall study results and their limits: The TCR sequencing and HLA analysis was acknowledged to have included a relatively small number of individuals. The CD4+ T cell repertoire of patients with Susac syndrome showed no detectable clonal expansion.

The chain is assembled from TRBV6-1 and TRBJ1-6; TRBD1 matches 8 bases in the middle. This sequence was found in a human donor with Susac syndrome. Source material: CD4+ T cells from PBMCs. For the CDR3, the sequence is CASSTDAGGKGSPLHF. The nucleotide sequence is TGTGCCAGCAGCACAGATGCAGGGGGCAAAGGTTCACCCCTCCACTTT.